This T cell receptor beta chain was recovered during a study of immune cell composition in non-small cell lung cancer (dated by TCRdb to 2017 to 2019). Looking at the study overall: To assign histologic subtype, which was mostly lung adenocarcinoma or squamous cell carcinoma, H&E was combined with p63, CK5, Napsin A and TTF-1 immunohistochemistry. TCR-beta sequencing from Adaptive Biotechnologies was done on 32 to 35 paired sets of NSCLC tumour and non-adjacent lung specimens and on roughly 24 tumour-only specimens. Supplementary cohort #1, approximately 10 lung adenocarcinoma cases, had paired tumour/lung TCR-beta sequencing and TIL populations generated to assess tumour reactivity. A handful of tumour specimens that had TCR-beta data belonged to rare histological subtypes and were left out of the subtype comparisons.

The full study reports these points: Across under 12 adenocarcinoma cases, TIL tumour reactivity correlated strongly with maximal tumour-associated clone frequency but not with overall clonality. The reactivity cohort included only roughly nine cases, and whether tumour-reactive clones share sequences with the dominant in vivo tumour-associated clones was not shown. No significant correlation was found between tumour TCR-beta clonality and smoking pack-years. Nearly half of NSCLC cases had tumour-associated clones >0.5%, found in roughly 35% of adenocarcinomas compared with 75% to 80% of squamous carcinomas. Significantly higher Top 10 clone scores and productive clonality were observed in lung squamous cell carcinoma than in lung adenocarcinoma tumours.

Genomic DNA was isolated with the QIAamp DNA kit from frozen aliquots of single-cell suspensions that had not been sorted. The tumour samples consisted of non-small cell lung cancer tissue that had been surgically resected. Tissues were received within 2 hours of resection and processed immediately into single-cell suspensions. Tissue was broken up mechanically, digested enzymatically with DNase I, collagenase I and hyaluronidase for 25 to 35 minutes at 37 degrees C, and then filtered and RBC-lysed. TCR-beta CDR3 regions were amplified from genomic DNA by a two-step multiplex PCR, with the second step adding Illumina-compatible adaptors. TCR-beta immunosequencing was performed on an Illumina platform as a commercial immunoSEQ service. From the authors' description of their analysis: Repertoires were summarised by productive clonality and by Top 10 Clones, defined as the percentage of T-cell templates derived from the ten most frequent sequences. Productive clonality had a range of 0 to 1, where 1 means a monoclonal population. Sequences comprising at least 0.1% of tumour T-cell templates but absent from matched non-adjacent lung were defined as tumour-associated clones and were identified via log10 scatter plots. Student's t-tests were used for two-group comparisons, ANOVA was used for stages, and linear regression was used for relationships, with analyses conducted in GraphPad Prism7 and R. TCRdb took this table from immuneACCESS and kept in-frame rearrangements with V and J called. Such tables lack part of the clones; where checked against another copy, unresolved V genes explain under half of the gap, and the rest is unexplained. Clone size and V and J calls were adopted from that table, with D and trimming inferred from the DNA. The sample table shows 2,000 to 2,500 clones, and around 67% are seen once. The biggest ten clones account for around 25% of the sample.

This clone is termed large (0.1 to 1%). The specificity of this receptor is unknown. No base qualities exist here, and no much larger clone lies one base off it. The CDR3 runs 15 residues from the cysteine to the phenylalanine. Only the CDR3 portion is preserved as DNA: 45 bases, with reading frame beginning at the first base. Relative to germline, V is 0 bases shorter and J is 4 bases shorter, with 10 bases between their ends. CDR1 MNHEY and CDR2 SVGAGI are derived from the germline V gene. This sequence uses TRBV6-5 and TRBJ2-1; possibly the D gene is TRBD2, per 6 matching bases. The sample consisted of lung tumor tissue. The source of this sequence is a human donor with non-small cell lung cancer. The CDR3 protein sequence reads: CASSYSAGMYNEQFF. In nucleotides, the sequence is TGTGCCAGCAGTTACTCTGCGGGAATGTACAATGAGCAGTTCTTC.